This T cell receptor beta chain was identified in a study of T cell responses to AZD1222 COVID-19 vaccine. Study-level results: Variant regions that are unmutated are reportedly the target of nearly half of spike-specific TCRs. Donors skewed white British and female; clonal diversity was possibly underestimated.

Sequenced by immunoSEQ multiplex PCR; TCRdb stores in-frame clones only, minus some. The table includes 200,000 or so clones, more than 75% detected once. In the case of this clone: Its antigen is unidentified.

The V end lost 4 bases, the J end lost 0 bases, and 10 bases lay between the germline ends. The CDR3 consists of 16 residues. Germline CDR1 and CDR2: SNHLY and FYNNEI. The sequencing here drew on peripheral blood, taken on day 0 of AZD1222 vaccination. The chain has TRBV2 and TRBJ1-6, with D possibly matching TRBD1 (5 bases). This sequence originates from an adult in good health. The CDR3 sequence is CASSGGRSSYNSPLHF. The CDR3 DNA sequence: TGTGCCAGCAGTGGGGGGAGGAGCTCCTATAATTCACCCCTCCACTTT.